Reported below is one T cell receptor (beta chain). Antigen: not known. Per the original methods: Junction-only immunoSEQ sequences carried no quality scores, so filtering differed. Assay: immunoSEQ multiplex PCR; the TCRdb copy retains only in-frame clones and omits some. Clone size and the V and J calls come from that table; the DNA yielded D and trimming. The sample shows some 500,000 clones, approximately 77% of them seen only once. This entry is derived from a study of shared clonotypes between healthy human individuals. Study-wide results and limits: Clonotype sharing among donors, it was expected, would be affected by sequencing depth.

V lost 3 bases, J lost 0 bases, and 3 bases lay in between. This CDR3 comprises 12 residues. In germline, CDR1 is GTSNPN, CDR2 SVGIG (reference sequence). The unsorted samples had 70 million to 100 million PBMCs used for genomic DNA. The rearrangement joins TRBV30 to TRBJ1-5; D uncertain. Sample: PBMCs. The receptor was isolated from a woman in her forties in good health. Some clones in this sample may be carry-over from other donors' samples. In DNA form, the CDR3 reads TGTGCCTGGAGCCCTAGCAATCAGCCCCAGCATTTT. Amino acid sequence: CAWSPSNQPQHF. Full variable domain (remainder filled in from reference TRBV30 and TRBJ1-5): SQTIHQWPATLVQPVGSPLSLECTVEGTSNPNLYWYRQAAGRGLQLLFYSVGIGQISSEVPQNLSASRPQDRQFILSSKKLLLSDSGFYLCAWSPSNQPQHFGDGTRLSIL.